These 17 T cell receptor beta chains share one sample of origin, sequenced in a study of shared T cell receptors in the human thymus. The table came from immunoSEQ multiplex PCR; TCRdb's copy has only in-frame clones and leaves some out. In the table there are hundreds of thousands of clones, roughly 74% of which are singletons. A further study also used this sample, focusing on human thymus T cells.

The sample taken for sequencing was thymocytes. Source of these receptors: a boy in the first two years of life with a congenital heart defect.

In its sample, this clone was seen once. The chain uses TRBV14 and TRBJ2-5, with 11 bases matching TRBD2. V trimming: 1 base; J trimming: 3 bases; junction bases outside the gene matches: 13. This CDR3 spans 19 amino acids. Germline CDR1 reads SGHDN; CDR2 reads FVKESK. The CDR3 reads CASSQAPGPLAGVEETQYF. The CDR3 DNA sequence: TGTGCCAGCAGCCAAGCTCCCGGCCCACTAGCGGGAGTGGAAGAGACCCAGTACTTC.

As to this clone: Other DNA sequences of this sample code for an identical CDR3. CDR3 in amino acids: CASSLGLTYEQYF. CDR3 nucleotides: TGTGCCAGCAGTTTGGGACTAACCTACGAGCAGTACTTC. This chain joins TRBV27 and TRBJ2-7; 7 bases align to TRBD2. The CDR3 consists of 13 residues. V trimming: 3 bases; J trimming: 2 bases; junction bases outside the gene matches: 1. CDR1 MNHEY and CDR2 SMNVEV come from the germline V gene (reference sequence).

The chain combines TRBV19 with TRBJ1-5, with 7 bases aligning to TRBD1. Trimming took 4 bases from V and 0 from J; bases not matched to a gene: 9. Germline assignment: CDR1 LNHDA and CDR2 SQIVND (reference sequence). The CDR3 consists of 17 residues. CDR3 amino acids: CASSTTRQGFSNQPQHF. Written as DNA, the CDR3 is TGTGCCAGTAGTACAACGCGACAGGGTTTTAGCAATCAGCCCCAGCATTTT.

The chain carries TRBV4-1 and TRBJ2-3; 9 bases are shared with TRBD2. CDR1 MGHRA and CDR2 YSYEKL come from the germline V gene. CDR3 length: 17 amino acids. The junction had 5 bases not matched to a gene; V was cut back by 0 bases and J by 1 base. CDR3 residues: CASSQDGASGGTDTQYF. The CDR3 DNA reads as TGCGCCAGCAGCCAAGATGGGGCTAGCGGGGGCACAGATACGCAGTATTTT.

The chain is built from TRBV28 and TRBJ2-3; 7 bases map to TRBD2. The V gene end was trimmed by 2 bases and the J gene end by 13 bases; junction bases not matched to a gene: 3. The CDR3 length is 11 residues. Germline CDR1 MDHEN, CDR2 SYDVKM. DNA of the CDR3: TGTGCCAGCAGTTTAAGAGGGAGGGAGTATTTT. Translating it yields CASSLRGREYF.

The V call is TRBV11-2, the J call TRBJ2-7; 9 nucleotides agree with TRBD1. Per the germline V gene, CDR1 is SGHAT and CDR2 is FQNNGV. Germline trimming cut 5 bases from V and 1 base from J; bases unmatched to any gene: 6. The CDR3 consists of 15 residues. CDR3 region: CASSLTGTGSYEQYF. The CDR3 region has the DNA TGTGCCAGCAGCCTGACCGGGACAGGGTCCTACGAGCAGTACTTC. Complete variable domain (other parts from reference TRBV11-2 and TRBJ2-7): EAGVAQSPRYKIIEKRQSVAFWCNPISGHATLYWYQQILGQGPKLLIQFQNNGVVDDSQLPKDRFSAERLKGVDSTLKIQPAKLEDSAVYLCASSLTGTGSYEQYFGPGTRLTVT.

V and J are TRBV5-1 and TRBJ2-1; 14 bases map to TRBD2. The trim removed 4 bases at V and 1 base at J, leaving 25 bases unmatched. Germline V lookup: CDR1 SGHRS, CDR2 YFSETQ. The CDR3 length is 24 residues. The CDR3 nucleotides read TGCGCCAGCAGCCTACACCGACAGGGCCCCGGGACTAGCGGGAGTCCACCTTCCTACAATGAGCAGTTCTTC. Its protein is CASSLHRQGPGTSGSPPSYNEQFF.

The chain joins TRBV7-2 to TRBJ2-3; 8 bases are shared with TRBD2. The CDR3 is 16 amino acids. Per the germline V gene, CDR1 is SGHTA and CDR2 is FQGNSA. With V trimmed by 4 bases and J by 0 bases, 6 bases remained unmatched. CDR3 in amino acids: CASSSPAGGSTDTQYF. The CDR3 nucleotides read TGTGCCAGCAGCTCGCCCGCGGGAGGTAGCACAGATACGCAGTATTTT.

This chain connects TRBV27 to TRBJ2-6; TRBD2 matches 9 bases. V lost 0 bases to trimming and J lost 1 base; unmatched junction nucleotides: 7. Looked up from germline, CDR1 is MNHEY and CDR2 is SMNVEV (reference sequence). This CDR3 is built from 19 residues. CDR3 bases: TGTGCCAGCAGTTTATCATCGAGCGGGAGGCTTTCTGGGGCCAACGTCCTGACTTTC. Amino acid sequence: CASSLSSSGRLSGANVLTF.

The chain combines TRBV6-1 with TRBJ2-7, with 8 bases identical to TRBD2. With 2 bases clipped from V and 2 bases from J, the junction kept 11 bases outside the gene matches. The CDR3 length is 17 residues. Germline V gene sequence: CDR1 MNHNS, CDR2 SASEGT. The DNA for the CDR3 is TGTGCCAGCAGTGAAATGGTTTGGCGGGAGGTACCCTACGAGCAGTACTTC. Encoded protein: CASSEMVWREVPYEQYF.

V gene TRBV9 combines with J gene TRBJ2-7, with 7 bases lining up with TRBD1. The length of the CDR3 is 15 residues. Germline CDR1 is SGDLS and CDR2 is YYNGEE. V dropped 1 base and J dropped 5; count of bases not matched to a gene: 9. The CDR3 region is CASSVRGQPRDEQYF. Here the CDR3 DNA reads TGTGCCAGCAGCGTAAGGGGACAGCCCCGGGACGAGCAGTACTTC.

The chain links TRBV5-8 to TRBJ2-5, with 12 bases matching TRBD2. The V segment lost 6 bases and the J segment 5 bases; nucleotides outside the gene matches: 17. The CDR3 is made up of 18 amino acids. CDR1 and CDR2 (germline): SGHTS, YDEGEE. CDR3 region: CASNTPPGLAGRGETQYF. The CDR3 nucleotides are TGTGCCAGCAACACTCCGCCGGGACTAGCGGGCCGGGGGGAGACCCAGTACTTC. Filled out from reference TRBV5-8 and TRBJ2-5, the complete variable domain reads EAGVTQSPTHLIKTRGQQATLRCSPISGHTSVYWYQQALGLGLQFLLWYDEGEERNRGNFPPRFSGRQFPNYSSELNVNALELEDSALYLCASNTPPGLAGRGETQYFGPGTRLLVL.

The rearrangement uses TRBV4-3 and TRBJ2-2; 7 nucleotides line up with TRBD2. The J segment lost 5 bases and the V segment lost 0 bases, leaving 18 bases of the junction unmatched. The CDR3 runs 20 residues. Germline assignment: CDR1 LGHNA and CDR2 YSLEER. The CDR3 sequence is CASSQELRLGREIETGELFF. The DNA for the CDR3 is TGCGCCAGCAGCCAAGAATTGCGTTTGGGGCGGGAGATAGAGACCGGGGAGCTGTTTTTT.

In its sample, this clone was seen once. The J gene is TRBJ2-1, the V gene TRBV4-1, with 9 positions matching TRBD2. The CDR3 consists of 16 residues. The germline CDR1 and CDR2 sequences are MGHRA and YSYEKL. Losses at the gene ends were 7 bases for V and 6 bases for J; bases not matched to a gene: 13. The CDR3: CASTESNSGSSNEQFF. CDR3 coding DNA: TGCGCCAGCACCGAGTCGAATAGCGGGAGTAGCAATGAGCAGTTCTTC.

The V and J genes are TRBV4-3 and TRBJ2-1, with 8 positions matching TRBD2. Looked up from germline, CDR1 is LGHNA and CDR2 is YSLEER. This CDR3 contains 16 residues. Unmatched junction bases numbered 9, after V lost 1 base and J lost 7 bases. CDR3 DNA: TGCGCCAGCAGCCAAGGGGACGGGAGGGCCCGGAATGAGCAGTTCTTC. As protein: CASSQGDGRARNEQFF.

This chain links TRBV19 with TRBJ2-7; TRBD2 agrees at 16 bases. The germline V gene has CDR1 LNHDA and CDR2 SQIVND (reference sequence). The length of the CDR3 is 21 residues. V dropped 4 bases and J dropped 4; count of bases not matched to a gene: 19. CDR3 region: CASSTKRQGLAGGPSGYEQYF. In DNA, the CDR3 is TGTGCCAGTAGTACTAAACGACAGGGACTAGCGGGAGGGCCCTCTGGGTACGAGCAGTACTTC.

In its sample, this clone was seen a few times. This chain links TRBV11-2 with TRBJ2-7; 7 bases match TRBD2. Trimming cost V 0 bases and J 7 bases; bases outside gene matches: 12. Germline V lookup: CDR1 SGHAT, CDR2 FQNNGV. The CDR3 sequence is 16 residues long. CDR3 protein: CASSLDVPGLEREQYF. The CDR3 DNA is TGTGCCAGCAGCTTAGATGTCCCCGGACTAGAGCGGGAGCAGTACTTC.